This T cell receptor beta chain was observed in a study of T cells after yellow fever vaccination. Findings and limits, study-wide: Abundant bulk-population clonotypes could contaminate the FACS-sorted repertoires. Clonotypes shared by both compartments, CD4 and CD8, made up a small share.

This CDR3 is 16 amino acids long. CDR1 and CDR2 (germline): LGHDT, YNNKEL (reference sequence). Researchers made TCR cDNA using 5'RACE template switching, and this step added a universal primer site and UMIs. Using its own MiXCR run on the 5' RACE reads, TCRdb lists one record per CDR3 protein. The sample has about 30,000 distinct CDR3 sequences, 3.5% to 5% seen once. This clonotype was recorded many times. As yet, its antigen is unknown. The junction does not match germline at one end; this may be a read error. This chain uses TRBV3-1 with TRBJ2-5, with D tentatively TRBD2 (6 bases). This clonotype originated in a man aged 30-40 years who received the YFV17D yellow fever vaccine. Sequenced material: CD8+ T cells sorted from PBMCs, taken 5 days after the yellow fever booster vaccination. This CDR3 is CASSQGVSGRLLVVDF. CDR3 coding DNA: TGTGCCAGCAGCCAAGGGGTTAGTGGGAGGCTCCTAGTTGTTGACTTC.